These 14 T cell receptor beta chains were all obtained from the same sample, sequenced in a study of response to subunit inactivated influenza vaccine. TCRdb re-derived calls from the RT-PCR reads in MiXCR, one entry per CDR3 protein. The table shows around 580,000 distinct CDR3 sequences, with approximately 12% occurring only once. This material consisted of PBMCs from blood, taken on the day of vaccination. The receptors were sampled from a man aged 50 to 60 who received an inactivated influenza vaccine.

This clonotype was seen at least ten times. V gene TRBV12-3 or TRBV12-4 combines with J gene TRBJ1-6; D gene unclear. The CDR3 loop spans 14 amino acids. V lost 1 base to trimming and J lost 5 bases, with 6 bases between them. In DNA form, the CDR3 reads TGTGCCAGCAGTTTAGGCATAGATAATTCACCCCTCCACTTT. This translates into CASSLGIDNSPLHF.

This clonotype was recorded many times. The chain links TRBV12-3 or TRBV12-4 to TRBJ2-5; TRBD2 might be the D (6 bases). Trimming pared 0 bases from V and 4 bases from J, leaving 9 bases between. This CDR3 region has 14 residues. CDR3 nucleotides: TGTGCCAGCAGTTTAGCTGGGGGAGGAGAGACCCAGTACTTC. Translation: CASSLAGGGETQYF.

A few counts support this clonotype. This chain links TRBV2 with TRBJ2-3, with 8 bases aligning to TRBD2. This CDR3 comprises 15 residues. J gave up 2 bases and V 4 bases, and 5 bases lay outside the gene matches. Germline loops: CDR1 SNHLY, CDR2 FYNNEI. The CDR3 spells CASSASGRNTDTQYF. The CDR3 region has the DNA TGTGCCAGCAGTGCCAGCGGGAGAAACACAGATACGCAGTATTTT.

This clonotype appeared a few times. The rearrangement links TRBV2 to TRBJ1-2, with unresolved D. The germline V gene has CDR1 SNHLY and CDR2 FYNNEI. The CDR3 contains 15 residues. V was shortened by 7 bases and J by 2 bases, with 17 bases between the two germline ends. CDR3 bases: TGTGCCAGCACCGTGTGGAGGACGAGCAACTATGGCTACACCTTC. This gives the protein CASTVWRTSNYGYTF.

The table lists this clonotype with a few counts. The chain has TRBV25-1 and TRBJ2-7, with 9 bases aligning to TRBD1. This CDR3 has 14 residues. The J segment lost 4 bases and the V segment lost 6 bases, leaving 7 bases of the junction unmatched. The germline V gene encodes CDR1 MGHDK and CDR2 SYGVNS. CDR3 sequence reads: CASSSGTGKYEQYF. In DNA form, the CDR3 reads TGTGCCAGCAGCTCCGGGACAGGGAAATACGAGCAGTACTTC.

This clonotype was seen a handful of times. The chain has TRBV20-1 and TRBJ2-3, with TRBD1 matching over 7 bases. Germline lookup yields CDR1 DFQATT and CDR2 SNEGSKA (reference sequence). Germline trimming cut 3 bases from V and 4 bases from J; bases unmatched to any gene: 10. The CDR3 runs 15 residues. CDR3 sequence (DNA): TGCAGTGCTAGGGGGAGACAGGGACGGGCAGATACGCAGTATTTT. Translation: CSARGRQGRADTQYF.

This clonotype occurred a few times. The V and J genes are TRBV2 and TRBJ2-3; 14 positions agree with TRBD2. From germline, CDR1 is SNHLY and CDR2 FYNNEI. CDR3 length equals 15 residues. The V gene end was trimmed by 6 bases and the J gene end by 6 bases; junction bases not matched to a gene: 5. The chain's CDR3 is CASRGTSGSPDTQYF. As DNA, the CDR3 is TGTGCCAGCAGGGGGACTAGCGGGAGCCCCGATACGCAGTATTTT.

This clonotype has only a few counts. The gene calls are TRBV20-1 and TRBJ1-6; D remains ambiguous. In germline, CDR1 is DFQATT, CDR2 SNEGSKA (reference sequence). The CDR3 covers 14 residues. V gave up 5 bases and J gave up 9 bases, with 17 bases separating them. The CDR3 is CSAPPAPGSSPLHF. For the CDR3, the DNA is TGCAGTGCTCCCCCTGCCCCAGGTAGTTCACCCCTCCACTTT.

This clonotype was observed many times. This chain uses TRBV12-3 or TRBV12-4 with TRBJ1-1, with no clear D. Trimming shortened V by 3 bases and J by 5 bases, and 10 bases separated the two germline ends. This CDR3 has 13 amino acids. The CDR3 region has the DNA TGTGCCAGCAGTTTTTTCGGCATTACTGAAGCTTTCTTT. Protein: CASSFFGITEAFF.

This clonotype has a handful of counts. The chain couples TRBV6-2 or TRBV6-3 to TRBJ1-2; D remains ambiguous. Trimming removed 5 bases from V and 4 bases from J, with 14 bases in between. CDR1 and CDR2 (germline): MNHEY, SVGEGT. This CDR3 is built from 14 residues. The CDR3 coding sequence is TGTGCCAGCAGTCACTATACAGTTCCCTATGGCTACACCTTC. This codes for CASSHYTVPYGYTF.

Details on this clonotype: Germline is not matched at one junction end, which may reflect a read error. The rearrangement joins TRBV20-1 to TRBJ2-3; D could derive from TRBD1 or TRBD2 (7 bases each). Looked up from germline, CDR1 is DFQATT and CDR2 is SNEGSKA (reference sequence). This CDR3 is built from 13 residues. The CDR3 nucleotides read TGCAAGGGGAGGGGACAGTTCTTAGATACGCACTATTTT. It encodes CKGRGQFLDTHYF.

The chain uses TRBV2 and TRBJ1-5; 7 nucleotides line up with TRBD1. This CDR3 is built from 14 residues. Germline V lookup: CDR1 SNHLY, CDR2 FYNNEI. Germline trimming cut 4 bases from V and 4 bases from J; bases unmatched to any gene: 4. The CDR3, as DNA: TGTGCCAGCAGTGGGACAGGAATTAATCAGCCCCAGCATTTT. Translating it yields CASSGTGINQPQHF.

The rearrangement links TRBV3-1 to TRBJ2-1, with 8 bases fitting TRBD2. The CDR3 is 15 residues long. With V trimmed by 4 bases and J by 7 bases, 9 bases remained unmatched. CDR1 LGHDT and CDR2 YNNKEL come from the germline V gene (reference sequence). DNA for the CDR3: TGTGCCAGCAGCCTAGTAAGCGGGAGTAGAAATGAGCAGTTCTTC. Translating gives CASSLVSGSRNEQFF.

This clonotype appeared a few times. CDR3 in DNA: TGTGCCAGCAGTTCGAAGGGACTAGCGGGGGGCAATGAGCAGTTCTTC. It specifies CASSSKGLAGGNEQFF. V is TRBV12-3 or TRBV12-4 and J is TRBJ2-1; 15 nucleotides agree with TRBD2. After removal of 4 bases from V and 6 bases from J, the junction contained 4 bases not matched to a gene. The CDR3 has 16 amino acids.